The 26 T cell receptor beta chains reported below all come from one sample, sequenced in a study of blood T cell repertoires in COVID-19 (dated by TCRdb to the early 2020s). The library was generated by the immunoSEQ multiplex PCR assay. Drawn from immuneACCESS, this table holds only the in-frame rearrangements with V and J called that TCRdb kept. Clones are partly lost; checked studies trace under half to an unresolved V gene and leave the rest unexplained. This sample lists about 15,000 clones; roughly nine tenths were detected once. Under 3% of the sample belongs to the ten largest clones. Specimen: peripheral blood. These receptors were collected from a woman in her 70s in a cohort sampled during active or convalescent COVID-19.

V gene TRBV10-3 combines with J gene TRBJ1-6, with 9 bases aligning to TRBD1. In germline, CDR1 is ENHRY, CDR2 SYGVKD. V lost 2 bases, J lost 5 bases, and 1 base stayed unmatched. CDR3 length: 15 residues. The CDR3 loop reads CAISERTGDNSPLHF. The CDR3, as DNA: TGTGCCATCAGTGAGAGGACAGGGGATAATTCACCCCTCCACTTT.

This chain joins TRBV21-1 and TRBJ1-3. TRBV21-1 is a documented pseudogene. The CDR3 covers 15 residues. The DNA for the CDR3 is TGTGCCAGCAGCATCCGAGGGAGCTCTGGAAACACCATATATTTT. It is translated as CASSIRGSSGNTIYF.

V and J are TRBV7-2 and TRBJ1-3; maybe TRBD1 (5 bases). The CDR3 consists of 15 residues. Germline CDR1 is SGHTA and CDR2 is FQGNSA. V lost 3 bases and J 3 bases, leaving 12 bases between the germline ends. CDR3 protein: CASSLSGTIGNTIYF. The CDR3, as DNA: TGTGCCAGCAGCTTGAGCGGGACGATTGGAAACACCATATATTTT.

The chain is built from TRBV4-1 and TRBJ1-4, with D hard to call. The germline CDR1 and CDR2 sequences are MGHRA and YSYEKL. CDR3 length: 14 residues. Trimming shortened V by 8 bases and J by 0 bases, and 10 bases separated the two germline ends. CDR3: CASGPVATNEKLFF. CDR3 nucleotide sequence: TGCGCCAGCGGCCCGGTTGCAACTAATGAAAAACTGTTTTTT.

This clone was seen a handful of times. The V call is TRBV29-1, the J call TRBJ1-3; TRBD1 agrees at 8 bases. The trim removed 7 bases at V and 0 bases at J, leaving 8 bases unmatched. CDR1 and CDR2 (germline): SQVTM, ANQGSEA. The CDR3 is made up of 15 amino acids. This chain's CDR3 is CSALDRASSGNTIYF. For the CDR3, the DNA is TGCAGCGCCCTGGACAGGGCCAGCTCTGGAAACACCATATATTTT. Using reference TRBV29-1 and TRBJ1-3 for the parts outside the CDR3, the full variable domain is SAVISQKPSRDICQRGTSLTIQCQVDSQVTMMFWYRQQPGQSLTLIATANQGSEATYESGFVIDKFPISRPNLTFSTLTVSNMSPEDSSIYLCSALDRASSGNTIYFGEGSWLTVV.

In its sample, this clone was seen once. The chain has TRBV6-5 and TRBJ2-7; 9 nucleotides align to TRBD2. Germline-derived CDR1 and CDR2 are MNHEY and SVGAGI. The CDR3 covers 14 residues. The V and J ends lost 2 bases and 2 bases, in that order; junction bases with no gene match: 1. The CDR3 loop reads CASSYVAGAYEQYF. Written as DNA, the CDR3 is TGTGCCAGCAGTTACGTAGCGGGGGCCTACGAGCAGTACTTC.

The rearrangement uses TRBV4-3 and TRBJ2-7; 10 bases match TRBD1. V dropped 1 base and J dropped 2; count of bases not matched to a gene: 5. Germline V gene lookup returns CDR1 LGHNA and CDR2 YSLEER. The CDR3 extends over 16 amino acids. The DNA for the CDR3 is TGCGCCAGCAGCCAAGGGCCGGGACAGGGGACCTACGAGCAGTACTTC. Its translation is CASSQGPGQGTYEQYF.

The chain uses TRBV7-3 and TRBJ1-3; no definite D call. The CDR3 runs 16 residues. V shed 0 bases and J shed 0 bases, with 9 bases lying between them. The germline CDR1 and CDR2 sequences are SGHTA and FQGTGA. The CDR3 loop reads CASSLTEPHSGNTIYF. Written as DNA, the CDR3 is TGTGCCAGCAGCTTAACGGAGCCCCACTCTGGAAACACCATATATTTT.

Worth noting for this clone: One end of the junction fails to match germline, which may point to a read error. The rearrangement joins TRBV11-2 to TRBJ2-1, with D tentatively TRBD2 (5 bases). CDR3 length: 17 amino acids. CDR1 is SGHAT and CDR2 is FQNNGV in the germline V gene. The CDR3 DNA reads TGTGCCAGCAGCTTAGGCCCGACGGGGAGCTCCTACAATAAGCAGTTCTTC. Its translation: CASSLGPTGSSYNKQFF.

The chain uses TRBV18 and TRBJ1-2, with 8 bases that match TRBD1. The V and J ends lost 2 bases and 5 bases, in that order; junction bases with no gene match: 10. Germline assignment: CDR1 KGHSH and CDR2 LQKENI. This CDR3 has 16 amino acids. DNA of the CDR3: TGTGCCAGCTCACCAAACGCAGGGGGCGAAGGATATGGCTACACCTTC. Translated, it gives CASSPNAGGEGYGYTF.

The chain combines TRBV4-3 with TRBJ1-3; D unresolved. There are 14 residues in the CDR3. Trimming cost V 0 bases and J 4 bases, with 7 bases left between them. Germline V gene data show CDR1 as LGHNA and CDR2 as YSLEER. The CDR3 loop reads CASSQERRGNTIYF. DNA for the CDR3: TGCGCCAGCAGCCAAGAGCGGAGGGGAAACACCATATATTTT.

The CDR3 DNA is TGTGCCAGCAGTGCGTTAGCCACCGGGGAGCTGTTTTTT. It translates to CASSALATGELFF. The chain recombines TRBV27 with TRBJ2-2; D is unclear. The CDR3 runs to 13 residues. Per the germline V gene, CDR1 is MNHEY and CDR2 is SMNVEV (reference sequence). V gave up 5 bases and J gave up 4 bases, with 8 bases separating them.

The chain couples TRBV27 to TRBJ2-7; possibly TRBD2 for D (5 bases). CDR1 and CDR2 (germline): MNHEY, SMNVEV (reference sequence). This CDR3 region has 14 residues. Trimming removed 3 bases at V and 0 bases at J, with 9 bases between. CDR3 in DNA: TGTGCCAGCAGTTTTAGCGCAAGCTCCTACGAGCAGTACTTC. Translated: CASSFSASSYEQYF.

The rearrangement uses TRBV6-5 and TRBJ1-1, with D uncertain. V was cut by 0 bases and J by 4 bases, with 6 bases left in between. Germline CDR1 and CDR2: MNHEY and SVGAGI. The CDR3 has 13 residues. The CDR3 reads CASSYSAVTEAFF. CDR3 sequence (DNA): TGTGCCAGCAGTTACTCGGCCGTCACTGAAGCTTTCTTT.

This chain links TRBV5-1 with TRBJ1-2, with 9 bases that match TRBD1. The CDR3 has 15 residues. J lost 4 bases, V lost 3 bases, and 7 bases had no gene match. In germline, CDR1 is SGHRS, CDR2 YFSETQ. As DNA, the CDR3 is TGCGCCAGCAGCTCCTCGGACAGGGGCCGCTATGGCTACACCTTC. It specifies CASSSSDRGRYGYTF.

V and J are TRBV6-5 and TRBJ1-2; 8 bases match TRBD1. V was clipped by 0 bases and J by 6 bases; unmatched bases: 3. CDR1 and CDR2 from the germline V gene are MNHEY and SVGAGI. The CDR3 is made up of 14 amino acids. The CDR3 DNA reads TGTGCCAGCAGTTACTCTGGACAGGGTGATGGCTACACCTTC. Translating gives CASSYSGQGDGYTF.

The rearrangement uses TRBV10-3 and TRBJ1-6; 8 bases are shared with TRBD1. V lost 6 bases, J lost 7 bases, and 5 bases stayed unmatched. Looked up from germline, CDR1 is ENHRY and CDR2 is SYGVKD. The CDR3 runs 14 residues. The CDR3 DNA is TGTGCCATCAGGGACAGGGTGGAGAATTCACCCCTCCACTTT. Translation gives CAIRDRVENSPLHF.

The rearrangement links TRBV2 to TRBJ1-6, with a tentative D call TRBD1 (6 bases). Germline V lookup: CDR1 SNHLY, CDR2 FYNNEI. This CDR3 comprises 13 residues. The V end was cut by 6 bases, the J end by 8 bases, with 11 bases between. The CDR3 region has the DNA TGTGCCAGCAGAGGGGCAGGGGATTCACCCCTCCACTTT. Residues: CASRGAGDSPLHF.

This chain links TRBV30 with TRBJ2-5, with TRBD1 as a possible D gene (5 bases). CDR1 and CDR2 from the germline V gene are GTSNPN and SVGIG (reference sequence). V lost 2 bases, J lost 4 bases, and 14 bases lay in between. The CDR3 spans 14 residues. For the CDR3, the DNA is TGTGCCTGGAGTCTAGGGGCGCCGGGAGAGACCCAGTACTTC. Protein: CAWSLGAPGETQYF.

This chain links TRBV3-1 (or the pseudogene TRBV3-2) with TRBJ2-4; TRBD1 is a possible D gene (6 bases). From germline, CDR1 is LGHDT and CDR2 YNNKEL (reference sequence). Trimming left V 4 bases short and J 3 bases short, with 10 bases between. The CDR3 covers 14 residues. The CDR3 loop reads CASSPGEDKNIQYF. As DNA, the CDR3 is TGTGCCAGCAGCCCAGGGGAAGACAAAAACATTCAGTACTTC.

The rearrangement uses TRBV6-5 and TRBJ1-2; unclear D gene. Germline V gives CDR1 MNHEY, CDR2 SVGAGI. The CDR3 loop spans 14 amino acids. The V end was cut by 0 bases, the J end by 4 bases, with 9 bases between. The CDR3 coding sequence is TGTGCCAGCAGTTACTCGTGGGCAGGCTATGGCTACACCTTC. Its translation is CASSYSWAGYGYTF.

This rearrangement joins TRBV3-1 (or the pseudogene TRBV3-2) to TRBJ1-2, with 8 bases matching TRBD1. The germline V gene has CDR1 LGHDT and CDR2 YNNKEL (reference sequence). V lost 0 bases, J lost 0 bases, and 18 bases stayed unmatched. The CDR3 has 21 residues. The CDR3 DNA reads TGTGCCAGCAGCCAAGATCCCCTGACAGGGGCGGACCCCTCGTCTAACTATGGCTACACCTTC. Residues: CASSQDPLTGADPSSNYGYTF.

The CDR3 is CASSLPGGASYGYTF. CDR3 sequence (DNA): TGCGCCAGCAGCTTGCCGGGGGGGGCGAGCTATGGCTACACCTTC. V and J are TRBV5-1 and TRBJ1-2; possible D gene TRBD1, 6 bases. CDR3 length: 15 amino acids. Germline V gene data show CDR1 as SGHRS and CDR2 as YFSETQ. V lost 1 base, J lost 4 bases, and 14 bases lay in between.

The gene calls are TRBV28 and TRBJ1-2, with 9 bases lining up with TRBD1. Germline V lookup: CDR1 MDHEN, CDR2 SYDVKM. The V gene end was trimmed by 10 bases and the J gene end by 2 bases; junction bases not matched to a gene: 2. The CDR3 contains 12 residues. CDR3 DNA: TGTGCCACCGGACAGGGGAACTATGGCTACACCTTC. This sequence encodes CATGQGNYGYTF.

The genes are TRBV28 and TRBJ1-6; 12 bases are shared with TRBD1. Unmatched junction bases numbered 6, after V lost 2 bases and J lost 7 bases. The CDR3 loop spans 17 amino acids. The germline V gene encodes CDR1 MDHEN and CDR2 SYDVKM. CDR3 sequence (DNA): TGTGCCAGCAGTTTAGGGGGACAGGGGGCTTGGAATTCACCCCTCCACTTT. It translates to CASSLGGQGAWNSPLHF. The full variable domain, with the rest looked up from reference TRBV28 and TRBJ1-6, is DVKVTQSSRYLVKRTGEKVFLECVQDMDHENMFWYRQDPGLGLRLIYFSYDVKMKEKGDIPEGYSVSREKKERFSLILESASTNQTSMYLCASSLGGQGAWNSPLHFGNGTRLTVT.

The chain carries TRBV5-1 and TRBJ2-5; possibly TRBD1 for D (6 bases). Germline-derived CDR1 and CDR2 are SGHRS and YFSETQ. The length of the CDR3 is 15 residues. With 2 bases removed from V and 0 bases from J, the gap between germline ends came to 11 bases. CDR3 sequence: CASSLPGAYQETQYF. CDR3 sequence (DNA): TGCGCCAGCAGCTTACCAGGGGCGTACCAAGAGACCCAGTACTTC. Full variable domain (missing parts from reference TRBV5-1 and TRBJ2-5): KAGVTQTPRYLIKTRGQQVTLSCSPISGHRSVSWYQQTPGQGLQFLFEYFSETQRNKGNFPGRFSGRQFSNSRSEMNVSTLELGDSALYLCASSLPGAYQETQYFGPGTRLLVL.